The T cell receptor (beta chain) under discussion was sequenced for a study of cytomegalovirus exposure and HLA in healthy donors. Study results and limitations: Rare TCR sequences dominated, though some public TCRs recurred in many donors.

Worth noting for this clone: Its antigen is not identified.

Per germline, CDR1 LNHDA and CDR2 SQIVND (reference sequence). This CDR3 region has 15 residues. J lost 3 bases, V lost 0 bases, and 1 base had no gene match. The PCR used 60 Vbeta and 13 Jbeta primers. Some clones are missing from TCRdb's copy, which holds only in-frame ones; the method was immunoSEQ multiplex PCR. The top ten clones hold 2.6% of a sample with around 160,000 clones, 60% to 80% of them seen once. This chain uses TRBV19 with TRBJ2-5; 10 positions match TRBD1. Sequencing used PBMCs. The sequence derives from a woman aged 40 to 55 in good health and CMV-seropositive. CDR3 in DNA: TGTGCCAGTAGTATAGATGGGACAGGGGAAGAGACCCAGTACTTC. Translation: CASSIDGTGEETQYF. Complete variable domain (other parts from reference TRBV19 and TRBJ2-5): DGGITQSPKYLFRKEGQNVTLSCEQNLNHDAMYWYRQDPGQGLRLIYYSQIVNDFQKGDIAEGYSVSREKKESFPLTVTSAQKNPTAFYLCASSIDGTGEETQYFGPGTRLLVL.